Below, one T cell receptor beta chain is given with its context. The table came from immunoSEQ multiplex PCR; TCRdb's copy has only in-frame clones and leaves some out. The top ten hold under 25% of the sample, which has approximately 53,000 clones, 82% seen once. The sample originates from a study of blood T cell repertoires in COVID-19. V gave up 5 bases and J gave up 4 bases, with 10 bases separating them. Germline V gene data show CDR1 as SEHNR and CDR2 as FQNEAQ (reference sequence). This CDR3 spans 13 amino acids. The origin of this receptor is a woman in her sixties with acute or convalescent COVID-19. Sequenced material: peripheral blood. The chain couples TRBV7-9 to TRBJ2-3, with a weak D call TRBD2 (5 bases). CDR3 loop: CASSAGGPDTQYF. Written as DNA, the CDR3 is TGTGCCAGCAGCGCGGGTGGCCCAGATACGCAGTATTTT. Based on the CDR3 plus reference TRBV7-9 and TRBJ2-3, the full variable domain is DTGVSQNPRHKITKRGQNVTFRCDPISEHNRLYWYRQTLGQGPEFLTYFQNEAQLEKSRLLSDRFSAERPKGSFSTLEIQRTEQGDSAMYLCASSAGGPDTQYFGPGTRLTVL.